This T cell receptor (beta chain) came from a study of blood T cells in healthy people across ages. Study conclusions and caveats: Possibly confounding the expanded clonotype changes was the fact that donor CMV status was unknown.

The second PCR ran roughly 6 to 11 cycles with a sample-barcoded 5' primer and J-beta primers. TCRdb re-derived calls from the 5' RACE reads in MiXCR, one entry per CDR3 protein. This table has roughly 2 million distinct CDR3 sequences, 49% appearing once. A few counts support this clonotype. What it binds is not known. Germline is not matched at one junction end, which may reflect a read error. CDR3 length equals 12 residues. Germline CDR1 and CDR2: MNHEY and SMNVEV (reference sequence). Sequencing was carried out using blood. The V gene is TRBV27, the J gene TRBJ2-1; D is ambiguous. This TCR was recovered from a woman aged 40 to 55 in good health. DNA for the CDR3: TGTGCCAGCAGTGTATCACTGAATGAGCAGTTCTTC. Protein: CASSVSLNEQFF.